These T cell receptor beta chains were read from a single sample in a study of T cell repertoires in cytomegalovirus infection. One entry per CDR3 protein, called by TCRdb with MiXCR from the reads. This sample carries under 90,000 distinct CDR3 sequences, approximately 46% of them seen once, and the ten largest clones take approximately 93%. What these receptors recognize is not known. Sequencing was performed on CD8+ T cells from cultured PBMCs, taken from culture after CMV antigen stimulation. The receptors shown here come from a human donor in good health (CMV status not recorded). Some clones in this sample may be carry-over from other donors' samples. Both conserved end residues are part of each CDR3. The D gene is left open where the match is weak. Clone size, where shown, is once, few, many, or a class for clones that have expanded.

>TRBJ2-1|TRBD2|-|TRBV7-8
TGTGCCAGCAGCTTCCCGGGTAGCGGGGGGGACAATGAGCAGTTCTTC
CASSFPGSGGDNEQFF
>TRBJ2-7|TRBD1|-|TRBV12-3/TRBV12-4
TGTGCCAGCAGTTCTCGTGACAGGGGGATTCGGTACTTC
CASSSRDRGIRYF
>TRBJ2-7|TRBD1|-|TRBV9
TGTGCCAGCAGCGCTCCAGGGGGCCCCTACGAGCAGTACTTC
CASSAPGGPYEQYF
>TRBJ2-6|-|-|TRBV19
TGTGCCAGTAGTATAGATCTCACAGGGCTGGCCAACGTCCTGACTTTC
CASSIDLTGLANVLTF
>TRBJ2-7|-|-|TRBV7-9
TGTGCCAGCAGCTTAGTGAGAACTGGTCATGGGTCCTACGAGCAGTACTTC
CASSLVRTGHGSYEQYF
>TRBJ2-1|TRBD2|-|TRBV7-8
TGTGCCAGCAGCCAGGGACTAGCGGGGGGTTCCTCATACAATGAGCAGTTCTTC
CASSQGLAGGSSYNEQFF
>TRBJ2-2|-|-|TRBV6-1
TGTGCCAGCAGTGAAGCTGAGAGGGGGGAGCTGTTTTTT
CASSEAERGELFF
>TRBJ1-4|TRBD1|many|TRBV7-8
TGTGCCAGCAGTCCCAGGGGGCGGACTAATGAAAAACTGTTTTTT
CASSPRGRTNEKLFF
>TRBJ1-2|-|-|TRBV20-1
TGCAGTGCTAGAGATAATACAGAGGACCTTAGGGGCTACACCTTC
CSARDNTEDLRGYTF
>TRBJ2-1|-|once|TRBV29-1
TGCAGCGTTAAACAGGACACCTTTGAGCAGTTCTTC
CSVKQDTFEQFF
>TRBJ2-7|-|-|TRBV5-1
TGCGCCAGCAGCTCGACGGAGGTTTCCTACGAGCAGTACTTC
CASSSTEVSYEQYF
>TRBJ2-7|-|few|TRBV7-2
TGTGCCAGCAGCTGCGACCTACCTGGCGACGAGCAGTACTTC
CASSCDLPGDEQYF
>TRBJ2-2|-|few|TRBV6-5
TGTGCCAGCAGAGGACATCTCGCGAACACCGGGGAGCTGTTTTTT
CASRGHLANTGELFF
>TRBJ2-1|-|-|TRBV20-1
TGCAGTGCTAGAGGGTGGGAGGGGGGCAATGAGCAGTTCTTC
CSARGWEGGNEQFF